Each of the 20 T cell receptor beta chains below was sequenced from the same sample in a study of monozygotic twins with inflammatory bowel disease. TCRdb reprocessed the 5' RACE reads and stores each CDR3 protein as one record, lacking DNA. The sample has 40,000 to 45,000 distinct CDR3 sequences. Sequencing used blood. These receptors were taken from a human donor with ulcerative colitis or Crohn's disease, or a healthy co-twin of an affected twin (not recorded which).

The chain has TRBV3-1 and TRBJ2-1; TCRdb lists TRBD2, though no DNA is available to test this call. Germline assignment: CDR1 LGHDT and CDR2 YNNKEL (reference sequence). This CDR3 region has 16 residues. The CDR3 region is CASSPRTSGFNNEQFF.

V usage is TRBV7-9 and J usage is TRBJ1-4; TCRdb's D call of TRBD1 is untestable without DNA. This CDR3 region has 15 residues. Per germline, CDR1 SEHNR and CDR2 FQNEAQ (reference sequence). CDR3 loop: CASSSYGQGYEKLFF. The full variable domain, rest sourced from reference TRBV7-9 and TRBJ1-4, is DTGVSQNPRHKITKRGQNVTFRCDPISEHNRLYWYRQTLGQGPEFLTYFQNEAQLEKSRLLSDRFSAERPKGSFSTLEIQRTEQGDSAMYLCASSSYGQGYEKLFFGSGTQLSVL.

The gene calls are TRBV3-1 and TRBJ2-1; TCRdb reports TRBD2, a call that lacks DNA to check it against. Germline V gives CDR1 LGHDT, CDR2 YNNKEL (reference sequence). The CDR3 contains 15 residues. The CDR3 is CASGPTSGGTNEQFF.

CDR3 sequence reads: CATSRAEREVRDTQYF. The chain carries TRBV15 and TRBJ2-3; TCRdb proposes TRBD2, but this gene call is untestable without DNA. Germline loops: CDR1 LNHNV, CDR2 YYDKDF (reference sequence). CDR3 length equals 16 residues.

The chain links TRBV6-1 to TRBJ1-4; lacking DNA, the TRBD1 call made by TCRdb goes unchecked. The CDR3 has 16 residues. CDR1 is MNHNS, CDR2 SASEGT, per germline. CDR3 sequence reads: CASSRLGLQGNEKLFF.

This chain connects TRBV7-9 to TRBJ2-3; TCRdb's D call, TRBD1, is unchecked because there is no DNA. CDR1 and CDR2 (germline): SEHNR, FQNEAQ (reference sequence). The CDR3 totals 11 residues. CDR3 amino acids: CASSLQGAQYF.

The V and J genes are TRBV5-6 and TRBJ1-1. From germline, CDR1 is SGHDT and CDR2 YYEEEE. The CDR3 extends over 15 amino acids. CDR3: CASSSGPNLNTEAFF.

This rearrangement joins TRBV5-1 to TRBJ2-1. Germline V lookup: CDR1 SGHRS, CDR2 YFSETQ. The CDR3 extends over 13 amino acids. CDR3 residues: CASSFSGYNEQFF. The full variable domain, completed using reference TRBV5-1 and TRBJ2-1, is KAGVTQTPRYLIKTRGQQVTLSCSPISGHRSVSWYQQTPGQGLQFLFEYFSETQRNKGNFPGRFSGRQFSNSRSEMNVSTLELGDSALYLCASSFSGYNEQFFGPGTRLTVL.

CDR3 amino acids: CASSLRSGMSSYNEQFF. The chain couples TRBV5-1 to TRBJ2-1; TCRdb's D call, TRBD1, is unchecked because there is no DNA. The CDR3 consists of 17 residues. The germline V gene has CDR1 SGHRS and CDR2 YFSETQ.

The chain couples TRBV19 to TRBJ1-5. This CDR3 is built from 13 residues. Germline CDR1 and CDR2: LNHDA and SQIVND (reference sequence). CDR3 loop: CASTPYSNQPQHF.

J is TRBJ1-2 and V is TRBV2. Germline CDR1 is SNHLY and CDR2 is FYNNEI. CDR3 length: 11 amino acids. CDR3 sequence reads: CASNDIYGYTF.

This chain uses TRBV12-3 or TRBV12-4 with TRBJ1-5; TCRdb gives TRBD1 as the D gene, but with no DNA this cannot be confirmed. The CDR3 totals 13 residues. CDR3 protein: CASSSYRGKPQHF.

The gene calls are TRBV20-1 and TRBJ2-1; with no DNA, the TCRdb D assignment of TRBD2 cannot be verified. This CDR3 spans 15 amino acids. CDR1 DFQATT and CDR2 SNEGSKA come from the germline V gene (reference sequence). The CDR3 spells CSAETSQTSYNEQFF.

V and J are TRBV10-3 and TRBJ2-1. The germline CDR1 and CDR2 sequences are ENHRY and SYGVKD. This CDR3 region has 15 residues. CDR3 protein: CAISDSRRTYNEQFF.

The rearrangement links TRBV5-1 to TRBJ2-2. Per germline, CDR1 SGHRS and CDR2 YFSETQ. The CDR3 is 15 amino acids. CDR3 loop: CASSLLTGSTGELFF. The complete variable domain, with remaining parts taken from reference TRBV5-1 and TRBJ2-2, reads KAGVTQTPRYLIKTRGQQVTLSCSPISGHRSVSWYQQTPGQGLQFLFEYFSETQRNKGNFPGRFSGRQFSNSRSEMNVSTLELGDSALYLCASSLLTGSTGELFFGEGSRLTVL.

This chain links TRBV28 with TRBJ2-3; the TRBD1 assignment by TCRdb is unverifiable without DNA. The CDR3 is 15 amino acids. Germline CDR1 MDHEN, CDR2 SYDVKM. CDR3 region: CASSTSGGWTDTQYF.

This chain joins TRBV20-1 and TRBJ2-1; TCRdb proposes TRBD1, but this gene call is untestable without DNA. Germline V CDR1 and CDR2: DFQATT, SNEGSKA (reference sequence). The CDR3 length is 15 residues. CDR3 sequence reads: CSARDGGQAYNEQFF.

CDR3 amino acids: CASRGGVLNEQYF. The chain couples TRBV19 to TRBJ2-7. Germline CDR1 reads LNHDA; CDR2 reads SQIVND (reference sequence). This CDR3 spans 13 amino acids.

V and J are TRBV7-2 and TRBJ2-2; the D call of TRBD2 rests on TCRdb alone, since no DNA is present to check it. CDR1 is SGHTA and CDR2 is FQGNSA in the germline V gene. The CDR3 has 17 amino acids. The CDR3 here is CASSSNLDSGGGGELFF. Variable domain in full (rest from reference TRBV7-2 and TRBJ2-2): GAGVSQSPSNKVTEKGKDVELRCDPISGHTALYWYRQSLGQGLEFLIYFQGNSAPDKSGLPSDRFSAERTGGSVSTLTIQRTQQEDSAVYLCASSSNLDSGGGGELFFGEGSRLTVL.

J is TRBJ2-4 and V is TRBV20-1; there is no DNA to check the TCRdb D call of TRBD2. CDR3 length: 14 residues. Germline V gives CDR1 DFQATT, CDR2 SNEGSKA (reference sequence). The CDR3 loop reads CSAGERVAKNIQYF.